The 7 T cell receptor beta chains reported below all come from one sample, sequenced in a study of cytomegalovirus exposure and HLA in healthy donors. Primers: 60 Vbeta forward and 13 Jbeta reverse. Sequenced by immunoSEQ multiplex PCR; TCRdb stores in-frame clones only, minus some. The sample lists fewer than 45,000 clones; 80% were seen once. The sample comprised PBMCs. The receptors stem from a male donor in good health and CMV-seronegative.

This rearrangement joins TRBV2 to TRBJ2-7; D perhaps matches TRBD1 (6 bases). The CDR3 totals 12 residues. Germline loops: CDR1 SNHLY, CDR2 FYNNEI. Trimming shortened V by 11 bases and J by 3 bases, and 14 bases separated the two germline ends. CDR3 DNA sequence: TGTGCCTTGGGGGACACAAACTACGAGCAGTACTTC. Residues: CALGDTNYEQYF. The full variable domain, in which reference TRBV2 and TRBJ2-7 provide the parts outside the CDR3, is EPEVTQTPSHQVTQMGQEVILRCVPISNHLYFYWYRQILGQKVEFLVSFYNNEISEKSEIFDDQFSVERPDGSNFTLKIRSTKLEDSAMYFCALGDTNYEQYFGPGTRLTVT.

The V and J genes are TRBV5-1 and TRBJ1-6; 9 positions agree with TRBD1. J lost 8 bases, V lost 8 bases, and 5 bases had no gene match. This CDR3 is built from 13 residues. Per germline, CDR1 SGHRS and CDR2 YFSETQ. The CDR3 region has the DNA TGCGCCAGTGCGCGGACAGGGGATTCACCCCTCCACTTT. Translation gives CASARTGDSPLHF.

The CDR3 nucleotides read TGTGCCATCAGTGAATTATGGACTAGCGCTTCCTACGAGCAGTACTTC. Amino acid sequence: CAISELWTSASYEQYF. The chain links TRBV10-3 to TRBJ2-7; TRBD2 matches 9 bases. After removal of 3 bases from V and 1 base from J, the junction contained 7 bases not matched to a gene. CDR1 is ENHRY, CDR2 SYGVKD, per germline. This CDR3 spans 16 amino acids.

V and J are TRBV5-1 and TRBJ1-6; 9 bases line up with TRBD1. V shed 3 bases and J 7 bases; nucleotides not matched to a gene: 2. There are 14 residues in the CDR3. Germline CDR1 and CDR2: SGHRS and YFSETQ. The CDR3 is CASSSGTGNSPLHF. The CDR3 nucleotides read TGCGCCAGCAGCTCAGGGACAGGGAATTCACCCCTCCACTTT.

The chain employs TRBV7-9 and TRBJ1-4; the match to TRBD1 covers 8 bases. CDR1 SEHNR and CDR2 FQNEAQ come from the germline V gene (reference sequence). The CDR3 extends over 14 amino acids. V dropped 5 bases and J dropped 4; count of bases not matched to a gene: 3. The CDR3, as DNA: TGTGCCAGCAGCGCGGGACAGGATAATGAAAAACTGTTTTTT. Translating gives CASSAGQDNEKLFF.

The genes are TRBV5-1 and TRBJ1-6, with 8 bases fitting TRBD1. Germline V CDR1 and CDR2: SGHRS, YFSETQ. J was trimmed by 8 bases and V by 1 base; bases with no gene match: 5. This CDR3 contains 15 residues. The CDR3 nucleotides read TGCGCCAGCAGCTTGAACAGGGGGTCGCATTCACCCCTCCACTTT. It codes for CASSLNRGSHSPLHF.

The chain joins TRBV19 to TRBJ2-7; 7 positions agree with TRBD2. Germline V gene data show CDR1 as LNHDA and CDR2 as SQIVND (reference sequence). Trimming removed 3 bases from V and 3 bases from J; junction bases left unmatched: 8. CDR3 length: 15 amino acids. The DNA for the CDR3 is TGTGCCAGTAGTATGGCGGCTAGCGGAATCTACGAGCAGTACTTC. Encoded protein: CASSMAASGIYEQYF.